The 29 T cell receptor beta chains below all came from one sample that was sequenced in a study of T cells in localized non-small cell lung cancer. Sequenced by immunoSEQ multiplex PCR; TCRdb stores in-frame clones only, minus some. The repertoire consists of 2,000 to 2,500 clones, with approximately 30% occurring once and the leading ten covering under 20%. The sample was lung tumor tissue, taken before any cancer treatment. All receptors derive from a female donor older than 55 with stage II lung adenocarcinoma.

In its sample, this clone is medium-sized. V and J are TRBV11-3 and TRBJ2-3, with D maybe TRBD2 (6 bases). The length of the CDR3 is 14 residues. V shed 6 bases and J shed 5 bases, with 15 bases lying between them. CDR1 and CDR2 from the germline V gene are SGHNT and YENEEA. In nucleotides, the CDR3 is TGTGCCAGCAGTTGGGGGGAGTCAAGAGATACGCAGTATTTT. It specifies CASSWGESRDTQYF.

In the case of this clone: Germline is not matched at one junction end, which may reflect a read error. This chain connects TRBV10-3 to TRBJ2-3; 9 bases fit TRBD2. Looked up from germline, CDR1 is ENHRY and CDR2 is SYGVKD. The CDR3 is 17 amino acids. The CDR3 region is CASSEGSGLAGADTQYF. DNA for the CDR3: TGTGCCAGCAGTGAGGGGTCGGGACTAGCAGGTGCAGATACGCAGTATTTT.

The CDR3 DNA reads as TGTGCCACCAGCAGAGTTTACGGGGAAAGTGGCTACACCTTC. Translating it yields CATSRVYGESGYTF. V usage is TRBV15 and J usage is TRBJ1-2; D is undetermined. Trimming shortened V by 1 base and J by 7 bases, and 13 bases separated the two germline ends. CDR3 length equals 14 residues. The germline V gene encodes CDR1 LNHNV and CDR2 YYDKDF (reference sequence).

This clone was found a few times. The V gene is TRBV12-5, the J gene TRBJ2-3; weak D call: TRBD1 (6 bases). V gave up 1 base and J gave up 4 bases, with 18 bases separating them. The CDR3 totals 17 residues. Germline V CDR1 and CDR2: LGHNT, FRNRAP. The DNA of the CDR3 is TGTGCTAGTGGTTTGGCCACAGGGCTCGGTAGATCAGATACGCAGTATTTT. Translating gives CASGLATGLGRSDTQYF.

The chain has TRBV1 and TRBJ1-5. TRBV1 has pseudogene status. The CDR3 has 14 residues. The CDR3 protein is CASSQVRDNQPQHF. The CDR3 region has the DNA TGCGCCAGCAGCCAGGTGAGGGACAATCAGCCCCAGCATTTT.

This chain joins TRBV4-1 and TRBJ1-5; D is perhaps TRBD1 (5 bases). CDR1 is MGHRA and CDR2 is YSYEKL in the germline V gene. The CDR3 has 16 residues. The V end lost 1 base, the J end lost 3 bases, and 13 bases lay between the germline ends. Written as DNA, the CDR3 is TGCGCCAGCAGCCAAGCACAAGGGGCGGACAATCAGCCCCAGCATTTT. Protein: CASSQAQGADNQPQHF.

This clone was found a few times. This CDR3 reads CASSGRSFIQYV. CDR3 sequence (DNA): TGTGCCAGCAGTGGCCGGTCCTTTATCCAGTACGTC. V gene TRBV28 combines with J gene TRBJ2-7; D uncertain. This CDR3 contains 12 residues. The germline gives CDR1 MDHEN, CDR2 SYDVKM. The V and J ends lost 5 bases and 10 bases respectively, with 15 bases between them.

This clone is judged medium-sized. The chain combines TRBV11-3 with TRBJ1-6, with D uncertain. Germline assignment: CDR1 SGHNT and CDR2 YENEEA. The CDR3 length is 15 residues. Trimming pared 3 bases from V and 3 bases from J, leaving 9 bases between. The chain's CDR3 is CASSLTGIYNSPLHF. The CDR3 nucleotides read TGTGCCAGCAGCTTGACTGGGATCTATAATTCACCCCTCCACTTT.

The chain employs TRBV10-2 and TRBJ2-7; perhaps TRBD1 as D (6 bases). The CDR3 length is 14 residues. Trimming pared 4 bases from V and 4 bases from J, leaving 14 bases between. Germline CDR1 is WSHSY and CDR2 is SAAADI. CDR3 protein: CASSVVGAFYEQYV. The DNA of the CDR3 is TGCGCCAGCAGTGTGGTGGGGGCCTTTTACGAGCAGTACGTC.

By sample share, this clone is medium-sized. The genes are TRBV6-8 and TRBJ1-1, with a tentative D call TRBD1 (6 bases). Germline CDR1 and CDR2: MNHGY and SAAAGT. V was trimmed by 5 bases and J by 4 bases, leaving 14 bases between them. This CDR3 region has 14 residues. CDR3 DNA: TGTGCCAGCAGTGGGGCAGGGGAGGGCACTGAAGCTTTCTTT. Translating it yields CASSGAGEGTEAFF.

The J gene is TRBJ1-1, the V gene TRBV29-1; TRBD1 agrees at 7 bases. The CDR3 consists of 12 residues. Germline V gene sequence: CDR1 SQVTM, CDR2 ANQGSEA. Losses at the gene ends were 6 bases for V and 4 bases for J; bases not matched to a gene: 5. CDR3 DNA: TGCAGCGTAGCGACAGGGTCCACTGAAGCTTTCTTT. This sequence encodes CSVATGSTEAFF.

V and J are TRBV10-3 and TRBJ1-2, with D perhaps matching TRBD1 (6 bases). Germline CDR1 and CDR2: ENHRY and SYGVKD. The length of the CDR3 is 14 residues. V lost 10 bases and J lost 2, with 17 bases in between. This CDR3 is CASALYRANYGYTF. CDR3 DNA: TGTGCCAGCGCGTTGTACAGGGCAAACTATGGCTACACCTTC.

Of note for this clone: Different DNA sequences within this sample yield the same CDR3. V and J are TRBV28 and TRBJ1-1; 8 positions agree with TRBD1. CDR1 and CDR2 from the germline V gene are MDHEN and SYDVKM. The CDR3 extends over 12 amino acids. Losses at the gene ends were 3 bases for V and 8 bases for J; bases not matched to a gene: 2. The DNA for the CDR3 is TGTGCCAGCAGTTTCAGGGGGCGGGAAGCTTTCTTT. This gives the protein CASSFRGREAFF.

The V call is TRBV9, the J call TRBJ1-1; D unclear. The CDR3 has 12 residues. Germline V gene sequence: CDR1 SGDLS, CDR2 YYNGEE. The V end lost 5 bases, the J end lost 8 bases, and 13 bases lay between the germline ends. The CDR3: CASSSLLREAFF. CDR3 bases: TGTGCCAGCAGTTCCCTCCTTCGGGAAGCTTTCTTT.

The CDR3 region has the DNA TGCGCCAGCAGTGAGGTCTCTAGCGGGGGGGCTCGGGATGAGCAGTTCTTC. The encoded protein is CASSEVSSGGARDEQFF. The chain carries TRBV10-2 and TRBJ2-1; 12 bases are a match to TRBD2. Trimming at V came to 2 bases and at J to 8 bases, leaving 10 bases not matched to a gene. The CDR3 spans 17 residues. Germline V gene sequence: CDR1 WSHSY, CDR2 SAAADI.

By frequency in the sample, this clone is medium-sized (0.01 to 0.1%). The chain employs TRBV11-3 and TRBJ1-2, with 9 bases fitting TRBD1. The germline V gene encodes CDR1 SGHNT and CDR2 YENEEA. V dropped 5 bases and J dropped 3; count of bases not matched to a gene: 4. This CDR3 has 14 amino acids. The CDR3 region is CASSPGTGYYGYTF. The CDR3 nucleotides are TGTGCCAGCAGCCCGGGGACAGGGTACTATGGCTACACCTTC.

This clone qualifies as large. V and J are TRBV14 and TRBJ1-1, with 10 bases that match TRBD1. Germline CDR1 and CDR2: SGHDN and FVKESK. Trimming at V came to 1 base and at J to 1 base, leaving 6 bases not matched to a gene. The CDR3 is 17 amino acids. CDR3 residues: CASSQAGTGERNTEAFF. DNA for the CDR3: TGTGCCAGCAGCCAAGCCGGGACAGGGGAAAGGAACACTGAAGCTTTCTTT.

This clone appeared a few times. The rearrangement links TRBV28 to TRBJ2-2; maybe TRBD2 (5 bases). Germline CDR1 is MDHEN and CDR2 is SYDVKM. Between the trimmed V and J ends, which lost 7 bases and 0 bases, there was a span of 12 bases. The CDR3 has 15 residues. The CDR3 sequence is CASTSLGANTGELFF. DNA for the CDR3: TGTGCCAGCACCTCTCTGGGAGCGAACACCGGGGAGCTGTTTTTT.

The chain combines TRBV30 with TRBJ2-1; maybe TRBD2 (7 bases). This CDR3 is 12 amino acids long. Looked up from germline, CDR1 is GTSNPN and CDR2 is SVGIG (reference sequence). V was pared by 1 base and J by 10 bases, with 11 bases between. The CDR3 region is CAWSGGGLEQFF. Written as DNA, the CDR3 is TGTGCCTGGAGTGGGGGGGGCCTGGAGCAGTTCTTC.

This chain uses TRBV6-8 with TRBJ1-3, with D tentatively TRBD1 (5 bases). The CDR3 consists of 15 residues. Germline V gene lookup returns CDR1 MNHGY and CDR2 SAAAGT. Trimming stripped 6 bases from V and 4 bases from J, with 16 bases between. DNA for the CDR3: TGTGCCAGCAGCCCCGACGGGGGTTCGGGAAACACCATATATTTT. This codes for CASSPDGGSGNTIYF.

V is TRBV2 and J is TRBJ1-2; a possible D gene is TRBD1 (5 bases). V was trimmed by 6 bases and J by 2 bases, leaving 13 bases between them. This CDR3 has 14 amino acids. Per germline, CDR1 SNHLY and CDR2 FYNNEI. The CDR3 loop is CASSQGLGNYGYTF. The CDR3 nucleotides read TGTGCCAGCAGCCAGGGTTTAGGGAACTATGGCTACACCTTC.

The CDR3 protein is CASSSAGALTDTQYF. The CDR3 DNA sequence: TGTGCCAGCAGCTCCGCAGGGGCGCTCACAGATACGCAGTATTTT. V usage is TRBV7-6 and J usage is TRBJ2-3; TRBD1 might be the D (6 bases). The CDR3 spans 15 residues. V dropped 4 bases and J dropped 2 bases, with 13 bases sitting between them. Germline-derived CDR1 and CDR2 are SGHVS and FNYEAQ.

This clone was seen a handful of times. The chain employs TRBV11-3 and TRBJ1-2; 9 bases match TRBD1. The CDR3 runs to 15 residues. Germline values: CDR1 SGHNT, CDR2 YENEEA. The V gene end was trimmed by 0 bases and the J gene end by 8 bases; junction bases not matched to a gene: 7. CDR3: CASSLDLGTGYGYTF. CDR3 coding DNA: TGTGCCAGCAGCTTAGACCTCGGGACAGGGTACGGCTACACCTTC.

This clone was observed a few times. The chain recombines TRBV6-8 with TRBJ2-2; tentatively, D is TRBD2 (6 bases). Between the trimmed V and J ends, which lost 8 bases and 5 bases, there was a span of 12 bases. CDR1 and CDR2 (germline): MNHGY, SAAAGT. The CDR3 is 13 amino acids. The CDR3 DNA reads TGTGCCAGCCTACGCGGGACTACCGGGGAGCTGTTTTTT. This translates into CASLRGTTGELFF.

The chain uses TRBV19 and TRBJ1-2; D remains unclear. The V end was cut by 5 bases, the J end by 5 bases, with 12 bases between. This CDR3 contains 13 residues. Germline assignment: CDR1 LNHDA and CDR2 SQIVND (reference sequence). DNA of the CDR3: TGTGCCAGTAGTTTGGACCTTTTGTATGGCTACACCTTC. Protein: CASSLDLLYGYTF.

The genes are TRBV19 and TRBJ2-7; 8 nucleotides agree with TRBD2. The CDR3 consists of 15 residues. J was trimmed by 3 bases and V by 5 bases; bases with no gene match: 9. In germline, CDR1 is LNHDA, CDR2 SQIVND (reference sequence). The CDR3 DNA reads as TGTGCCAGTAGTGTTGAGAGCGGGAGAGTCTACGAGCAGTACTTC. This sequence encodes CASSVESGRVYEQYF.

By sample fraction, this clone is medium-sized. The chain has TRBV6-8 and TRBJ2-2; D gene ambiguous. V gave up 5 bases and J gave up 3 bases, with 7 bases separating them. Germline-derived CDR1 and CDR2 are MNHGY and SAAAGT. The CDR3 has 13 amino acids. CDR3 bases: TGTGCCAGCAGTGACTTACACACCGGGGAGCTGTTTTTT. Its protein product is CASSDLHTGELFF.

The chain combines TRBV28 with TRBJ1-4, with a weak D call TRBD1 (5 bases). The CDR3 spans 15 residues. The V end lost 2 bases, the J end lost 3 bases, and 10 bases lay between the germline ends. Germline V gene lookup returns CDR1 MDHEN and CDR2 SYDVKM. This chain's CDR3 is CASSLAGRPNEKLFF. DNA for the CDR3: TGTGCCAGCAGTTTAGCGGGACGGCCTAATGAAAAACTGTTTTTT.

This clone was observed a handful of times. Here the CDR3 reads CAESDSGNYGYTF. DNA of the CDR3: TGTGCCGAATCGGACAGTGGAAACTATGGCTACACCTTC. The genes are TRBV9 and TRBJ1-2, with a tentative D call TRBD1 (6 bases). The CDR3 consists of 13 residues. CDR1 and CDR2 from the germline V gene are SGDLS and YYNGEE. Trimming stripped 10 bases from V and 2 bases from J, with 15 bases between.